This TCR beta chain was recovered during a study of monozygotic twins with inflammatory bowel disease. Study-level findings and limits: Among IBD patients, TCRbeta diversity (inverse Simpson) was lower than in healthy co-twins. Twins with IBD had fewer clonotypes in common with others than healthy twins, particularly during disease activity.

Looked up from germline, CDR1 is SGHTA and CDR2 is FQGNSA. The CDR3 loop spans 15 amino acids. As for this clonotype: What it recognizes is unknown.

TCRalpha and TCRbeta cDNA went through two nested PCRs of approximately 16 and 10 cycles. TCRdb re-called the 5' RACE reads and shows each CDR3 protein once, DNA omitted. The table for this sample gives a few hundred thousand distinct CDR3 sequences. This sequence originates from a human donor with ulcerative colitis or Crohn's disease, or a healthy co-twin of an affected twin (not recorded which). Sequencing was done on a sample of blood. This chain joins TRBV7-2 and TRBJ2-2; without DNA, the TCRdb call of TRBD1 cannot be checked. This CDR3 is CASSPGGRPGGELFF.